This TCR beta chain was identified during a study of shared clonotypes between healthy human individuals. Looking at the study overall: Donor ages ranged 18 to 49 years: a couple of women, three men.

Only in-frame clones appear in the TCRdb table, and some are missing; sequencing was by immunoSEQ multiplex PCR. This sample yields some 1.4 million clones, of which roughly 96% are seen a single time; roughly 1.2% belongs to the top ten. The CDR3 spans 13 residues. Trimming cost V 5 bases and J 6 bases, with 13 bases left between them. Per the germline V gene, CDR1 is LNHDA and CDR2 is SQIVND (reference sequence). The gene calls are TRBV19 and TRBJ1-2; D call uncertain. The source is a man aged 25-45 years in good health. Sequenced material: naive CD4+ T cells sorted from blood. Subset: CD45RA+ positively selected. CDR3 in amino acids: CASSAVTRDGYTF. The CDR3 DNA reads as TGTGCCAGTAGTGCGGTGACGCGGGATGGCTACACCTTC.